Below are 10 T cell receptor beta chains sequenced from a single sample in a study of cytomegalovirus exposure and HLA in healthy donors. Both 60 Vbeta primers and 13 Jbeta primers went into the PCR. TCRdb keeps only in-frame clones here, not all; method: immunoSEQ multiplex PCR. The sample has 130,000 or so clones, roughly 84% seen once. Material: PBMCs. Source of these receptors: a woman aged 18-29 years in good health and CMV-seropositive.

This sequence joins TRBV10-2 and TRBJ2-7; D not certain. The CDR3 is made up of 13 amino acids. Germline V lookup: CDR1 WSHSY, CDR2 SAAADI. The germline V and J ends were trimmed by 0 bases and 4 bases, with 7 bases remaining between them. The CDR3 DNA reads as TGCGCCAGCAGTGAGTCGACTCCTTACGAGCAGTACTTC. Translating it yields CASSESTPYEQYF.

The V gene is TRBV2, the J gene TRBJ2-3, with D possibly being TRBD2 (5 bases). CDR1 is SNHLY, CDR2 FYNNEI, per germline. This CDR3 is 12 amino acids long. Trimming pared 6 bases from V and 7 bases from J, leaving 11 bases between. CDR3 coding DNA: TGTGCCAGCAGGCAAGGGAGTTATACGCAGTATTTT. It specifies CASRQGSYTQYF.

V is TRBV9 and J is TRBJ2-3; 9 positions match TRBD2. J lost 6 bases, V lost 4 bases, and 15 bases had no gene match. Germline V CDR1 and CDR2: SGDLS, YYNGEE. The CDR3 is 17 residues long. CDR3 in amino acids: CASSLLTSGLGHDTQYF. The CDR3, as DNA: TGTGCCAGCAGCCTCTTAACTAGCGGGCTGGGACACGATACGCAGTATTTT.

This chain connects TRBV19 to TRBJ1-1; D is unresolved. Germline loops: CDR1 LNHDA, CDR2 SQIVND (reference sequence). V was trimmed by 5 bases and J by 1 base, leaving 5 bases between them. The CDR3 loop spans 12 amino acids. The CDR3 DNA is TGTGCCAGTAGTCTGTGGAACACTGAAGCTTTCTTT. Translation gives CASSLWNTEAFF.

This chain joins TRBV4-1 and TRBJ2-7, with a weak D call TRBD2 (6 bases). The CDR3 is 15 residues long. V gave up 1 base and J gave up 8 bases, with 18 bases separating them. Germline V gene data show CDR1 as MGHRA and CDR2 as YSYEKL. The CDR3 DNA sequence: TGCGCCAGCAGCCAAGTTGGGACTCTCGGCAGGCAGCAGTACTTC. This sequence encodes CASSQVGTLGRQQYF.

The chain joins TRBV9 to TRBJ2-1, with TRBD2 identical over 8 bases. V lost 0 bases to trimming and J lost 8 bases; unmatched junction nucleotides: 7. The CDR3 contains 15 residues. In germline, CDR1 is SGDLS, CDR2 YYNGEE. CDR3 loop: CASSVAGLAFDEQFF. The CDR3 nucleotides read TGTGCCAGCAGCGTAGCCGGACTAGCTTTCGATGAGCAGTTCTTC.

This chain connects TRBV5-4 to TRBJ1-4; 8 bases agree with TRBD1. Germline V gene lookup returns CDR1 SGHNT and CDR2 YYREEE (reference sequence). This CDR3 is built from 14 residues. Trimming cost V 1 base and J 6 bases; bases outside gene matches: 2. The CDR3 spells CASSLTGGDEKLFF. DNA of the CDR3: TGTGCCAGCAGCTTGACAGGGGGTGATGAAAAACTGTTTTTT.

This chain connects TRBV6-6 to TRBJ1-1, with 9 bases that match TRBD1. After removal of 8 bases from V and 5 bases from J, the junction contained 9 bases not matched to a gene. This CDR3 has 14 residues. The germline CDR1 and CDR2 sequences are MNHNY and SVGAGI (reference sequence). CDR3: CASDRDRVRTEAFF. DNA for the CDR3: TGTGCCAGCGACAGGGACAGGGTCAGGACTGAAGCTTTCTTT.

This sequence joins TRBV6-1 and TRBJ2-3; 9 bases align to TRBD2. The germline V gene encodes CDR1 MNHNS and CDR2 SASEGT. CDR3 length equals 14 residues. The ends lost 6 bases at V and 2 bases at J; junction bases unmatched: 3. The CDR3 DNA sequence: TGTGCCAGCAGCTTAGCGGGGGACACAGATACGCAGTATTTT. Translation gives CASSLAGDTDTQYF.

CDR3 bases: TGCGCCAGCAGCTTGGGGCCGACAGGACTCAGCTCTGGGGCCAACGTCCTGACTTTC. Its protein is CASSLGPTGLSSGANVLTF. V is TRBV5-1 and J is TRBJ2-6, with D possibly being TRBD1 (6 bases). V was cut by 0 bases and J by 0 bases, with 16 bases left in between. Looked up from germline, CDR1 is SGHRS and CDR2 is YFSETQ. The CDR3 runs 19 residues.